This TCR beta chain was documented in a study of identical twins (dated by TCRdb to 2016 to 2017). Concerning the study at large: TCR alpha and beta repertoires from monozygotic twins, unrelated adults of various ages and cord blood were deep-sequenced to test whether fetal clonotypes persist. To rule out contamination, replicate twin experiments were performed at different times with different library preparation protocols.

The library was generated by 5' RACE. TCRdb shows the sequencer as Illumina HiSeq 2000. Template switching added a universal primer binding site, and the final cDNA carried a unique molecular identifier that allowed TCR cDNA molecules to be counted accurately. Specific primers in the conserved constant-segment region were used to synthesize first-strand cDNA for TCR alpha and beta chains. Each cDNA library was double barcoded, with a SMART-Mk sample barcode plus Illumina barcodes, to control for contamination. Two successive PCR steps introduced TruSeq adapter sequences along with Illumina sample barcodes. The Illumina HiSeq platform was used with custom primers to sequence TCR alpha and beta cDNA libraries. The authors' analysis ran thus. Raw reads were processed with MiGEC to extract unique molecular identifiers, and MiXCR was used to determine CDR3 positions. For each individual, recombination models were inferred using an EM algorithm with the repgenHMM and IGoR tools. Shared clonotype analysis was performed with the tcR package in R, normalizing sharing by the product of cloneset sizes. To study raw recombination free of thymic and clonal selection effects, out-of-frame nonproductive sequences were analyzed. Using fastp at Q25 and MiXCR, TCRdb reprocessed the public reads and kept productive beta chains. Rows with one shared CDR3 protein collapse into an entry with the most common genes and DNA. TCRdb, not the authors, supplied the V and J calls. Within this sample are 460,000 or so distinct CDR3 sequences, with approximately 14% of them counted one time only. The top ten constitute around 0.48% of the sample.

This clonotype was observed a few times. It has no known antigen specificity. No much larger clone is present one base from it, and per-base qualities are unavailable. What the work shows at the level of the full study, not this receptor alone: Out-of-frame TCR alpha sharing in monozygotic twins was systematically underestimated by recombination models, whereas sharing between unrelated individuals was in agreement with the recombination models. Compared with coincidental sharing between unrelated individuals, out-of-frame TCR alpha sequences shared between twins showed an excess of sequences with low generation probability. Abundant cord blood beta clonotypes had fewer insertions, young adult naive repertoires showed a similar but weaker trend, and memory repertoires showed no such trend. Invariant T cells such as MAIT and iNKT could partly confound zero-insertion analyses, although diverse VJ usage argued against such confounding for most clonotypes. Because the same donors could not be followed over many years, the conclusions depended on cross-sectional statistical analysis. A weaker excess of twin sharing was found in beta out-of-frame sequences because the signal-to-noise ratio was lowered by fewer shared sequences.

Every donor in the study was a healthy Caucasian. Three pairs of female monozygotic twins, all aged about 18 to 29 years, made up the twin cohort. Positive isolation kits from Invitrogen were used to isolate the CD4+ and CD8+ T cell populations. The CDR3, from cysteine to phenylalanine, totals 15 residues. The sequence is cut down to CDR3 DNA, 45 bases in frame from base 1. Trimming at the junction amounts to 5 bases on V and 3 bases on J, and the germline ends lie 14 bases apart. These data also featured in a second study, about yellow fever vaccine responses in identical twins. As the second publication notes: The authors reported that the T cell response to vaccination in identical twins appeared partly convergent and partly personalized. In identical twins, the study followed T cell clones that responded to the vaccine with precision.

The chain is encoded by TRBV12-3 or TRBV12-4 joined to TRBJ2-1; too little of a D gene remains to name it. The sequence was obtained from a woman in her late teens or twenties in good health. The sequencing sample was made of CD4+ T cells sorted from blood. CDR3 region: CASSHTLRNYNEQFF. DNA sequence: TGTGCCAGCAGTCATACCCTACGGAACTACAATGAGCAGTTCTTC.